This passage covers 3 T cell receptor beta chains from one sample sequenced in a study of CD8 T cells in ankylosing spondylitis. Whole-study results and caveats: What seemed typical of ankylosing spondylitis blood was a TCR beta motif built from under 10 highly homologous variants.

Each CDR3 protein gets one entry after TCRdb re-called the 5' RACE reads with MiXCR. This sample has about 400,000 distinct CDR3 sequences, with 20% to 25% found just once. No antigens are known for them. The sequenced sample was blood, either unsorted or a sorted T cell fraction (not recorded which). The origin of the receptors is a male donor with ankylosing spondylitis.

This clonotype has only a few counts. The chain carries TRBV12-3 or TRBV12-4 and TRBJ2-2, with no clear D. The CDR3 is made up of 15 amino acids. The V end lost 3 bases, the J end lost 0 bases, and 8 bases lay between the germline ends. The CDR3 region has the DNA TGTGCCAGCAGTTTTGATGGGCCGAACACCGGGGAGCTGTTTTTT. It encodes CASSFDGPNTGELFF.

A few counts support this clonotype. Here the CDR3 reads CASSLIDNSPLHF. The CDR3 bases are TGTGCCAGCAGCTTAATCGATAATTCACCCCTCCACTTT. The chain couples TRBV7-3 to TRBJ1-6; the D is unclear. In germline, CDR1 is SGHTA, CDR2 FQGTGA. V dropped 1 base and J dropped 5 bases, with 3 bases sitting between them. The CDR3 spans 13 residues.

This clonotype was seen only a few times. The chain employs TRBV5-1 and TRBJ1-4; possible D gene TRBD1, 5 bases. There are 14 residues in the CDR3. V lost 2 bases, J lost 8 bases, and 13 bases lay in between. Germline-derived CDR1 and CDR2 are SGHRS and YFSETQ. CDR3: CASSFRAGGEKLFF. The CDR3, as DNA: TGCGCCAGCAGCTTCAGGGCAGGCGGCGAAAAACTGTTTTTT.